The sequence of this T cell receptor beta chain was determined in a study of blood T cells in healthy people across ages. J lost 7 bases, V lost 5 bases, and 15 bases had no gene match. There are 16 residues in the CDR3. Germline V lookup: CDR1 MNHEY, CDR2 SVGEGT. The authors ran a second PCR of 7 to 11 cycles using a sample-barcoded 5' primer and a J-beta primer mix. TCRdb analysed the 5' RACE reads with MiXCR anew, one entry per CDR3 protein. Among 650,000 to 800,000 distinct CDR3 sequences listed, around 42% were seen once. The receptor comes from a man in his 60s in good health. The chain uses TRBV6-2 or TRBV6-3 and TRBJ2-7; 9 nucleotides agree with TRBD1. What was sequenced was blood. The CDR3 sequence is CASSNDGTGTYNEQYF. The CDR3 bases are TGTGCCAGCAGTAATGACGGGACAGGGACCTACAATGAGCAGTACTTC.